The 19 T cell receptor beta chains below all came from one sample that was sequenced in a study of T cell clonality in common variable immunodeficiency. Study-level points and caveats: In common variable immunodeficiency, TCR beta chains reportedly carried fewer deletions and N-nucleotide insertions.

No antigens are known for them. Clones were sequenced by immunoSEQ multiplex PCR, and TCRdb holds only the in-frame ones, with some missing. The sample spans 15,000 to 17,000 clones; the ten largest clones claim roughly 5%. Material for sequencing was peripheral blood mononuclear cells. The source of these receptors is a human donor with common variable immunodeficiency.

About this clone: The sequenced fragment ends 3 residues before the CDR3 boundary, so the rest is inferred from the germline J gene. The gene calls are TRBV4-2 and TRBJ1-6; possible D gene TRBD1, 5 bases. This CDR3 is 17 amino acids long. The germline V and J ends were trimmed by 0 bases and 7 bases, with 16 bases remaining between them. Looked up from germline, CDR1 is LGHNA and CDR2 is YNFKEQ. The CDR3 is CASSQESIGAANSPLHF. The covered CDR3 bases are TGTGCCAGCAGCCAAGAGTCTATAGGGGCAGCGAATTCACCC.

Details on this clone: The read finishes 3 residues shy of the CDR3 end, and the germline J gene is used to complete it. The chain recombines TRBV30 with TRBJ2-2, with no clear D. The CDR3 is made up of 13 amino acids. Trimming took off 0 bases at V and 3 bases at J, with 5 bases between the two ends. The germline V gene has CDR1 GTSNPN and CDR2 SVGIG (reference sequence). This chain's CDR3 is CAWSVLDTGELFF. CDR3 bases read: TGTGCCTGGAGTGTACTGGACACCGGGGAG.

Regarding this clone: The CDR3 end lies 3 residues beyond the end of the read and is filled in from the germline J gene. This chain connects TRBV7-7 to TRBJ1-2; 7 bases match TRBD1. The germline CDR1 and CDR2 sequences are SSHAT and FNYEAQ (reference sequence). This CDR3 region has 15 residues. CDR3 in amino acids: CASISTDRESYGYTF. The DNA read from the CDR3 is TGTGCCAGCATCTCCACCGACAGGGAAAGTTACGGC.

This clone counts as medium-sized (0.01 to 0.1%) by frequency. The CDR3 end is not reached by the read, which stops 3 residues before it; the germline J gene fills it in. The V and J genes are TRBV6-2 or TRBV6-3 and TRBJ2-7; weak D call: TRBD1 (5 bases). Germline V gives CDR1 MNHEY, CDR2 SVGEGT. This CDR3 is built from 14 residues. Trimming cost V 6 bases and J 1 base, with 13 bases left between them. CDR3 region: CASSLDTFSYEQYF. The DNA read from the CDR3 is TGTGCCAGCAGCCTGGACACGTTTTCCTACGAG.

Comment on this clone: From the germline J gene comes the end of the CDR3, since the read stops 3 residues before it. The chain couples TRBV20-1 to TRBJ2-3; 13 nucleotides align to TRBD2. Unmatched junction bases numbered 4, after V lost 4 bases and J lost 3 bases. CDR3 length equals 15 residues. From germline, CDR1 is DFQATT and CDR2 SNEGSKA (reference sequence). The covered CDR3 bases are TGCAGTGCTATCGGACTAGCGGGAGATACAGATACG. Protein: CSAIGLAGDTDT. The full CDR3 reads CSAIGLAGDTDTQYF.

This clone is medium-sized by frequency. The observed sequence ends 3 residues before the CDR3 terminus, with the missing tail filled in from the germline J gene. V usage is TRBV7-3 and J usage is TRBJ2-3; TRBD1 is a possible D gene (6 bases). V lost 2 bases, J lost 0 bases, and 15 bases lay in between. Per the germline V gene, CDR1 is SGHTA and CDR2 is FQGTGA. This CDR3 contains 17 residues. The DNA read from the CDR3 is TGTGCCAGCAGCTTATTGGGCCAGGGGCCCAGCACAGATACG. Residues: CASSLLGQGPSTDT. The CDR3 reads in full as CASSLLGQGPSTDTQYF.

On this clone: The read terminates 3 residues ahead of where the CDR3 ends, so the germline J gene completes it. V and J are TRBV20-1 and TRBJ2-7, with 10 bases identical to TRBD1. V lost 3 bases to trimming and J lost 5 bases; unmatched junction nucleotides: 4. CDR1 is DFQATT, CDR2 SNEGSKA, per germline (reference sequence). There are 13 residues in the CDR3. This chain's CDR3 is CSASAGTGDEQYF. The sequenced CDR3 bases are TGCAGTGCTAGTGCCGGGACAGGGGACGAG.

The CDR3 loop is CASSLGRLAGETFRGDEQFF. The part of the CDR3 DNA that was read is TGTGCCAGCAGCTTAGGCCGACTAGCGGGAGAGACGTTTAGAGGGGATGAG. This chain joins TRBV13 and TRBJ2-1; 12 bases agree with TRBD2. The read ends 3 residues early relative to the CDR3; the germline J gene fills the gap. There are 20 residues in the CDR3. The germline gives CDR1 PRHDT, CDR2 FYEKMQ (reference sequence). Trimming took 0 bases from V and 8 from J; bases not matched to a gene: 17.

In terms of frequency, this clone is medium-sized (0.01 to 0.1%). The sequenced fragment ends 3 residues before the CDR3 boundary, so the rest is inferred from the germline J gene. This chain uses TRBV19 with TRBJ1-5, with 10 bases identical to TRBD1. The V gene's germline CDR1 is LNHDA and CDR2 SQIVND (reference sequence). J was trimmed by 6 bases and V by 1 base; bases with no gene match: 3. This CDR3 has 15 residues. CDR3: CASSIGDRGPQPQHF. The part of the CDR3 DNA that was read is TGTGCCAGTAGTATAGGGGACAGGGGTCCTCAGCCC.

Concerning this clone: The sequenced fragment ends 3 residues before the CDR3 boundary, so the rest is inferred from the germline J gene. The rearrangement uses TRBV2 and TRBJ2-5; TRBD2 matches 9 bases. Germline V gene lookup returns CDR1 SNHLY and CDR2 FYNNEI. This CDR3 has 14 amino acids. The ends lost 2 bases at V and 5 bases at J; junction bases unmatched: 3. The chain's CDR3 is CASSEPRGGETQYF. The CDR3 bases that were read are TGTGCCAGCAGTGAACCGCGGGGGGGTGAGACC.

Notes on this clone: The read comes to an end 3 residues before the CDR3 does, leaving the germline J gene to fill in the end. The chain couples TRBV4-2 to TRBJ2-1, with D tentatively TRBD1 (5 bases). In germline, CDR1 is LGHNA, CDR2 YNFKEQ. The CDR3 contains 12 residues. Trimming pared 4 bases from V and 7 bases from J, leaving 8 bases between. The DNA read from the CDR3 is TGTGCCAGCAGCCTACAGGTAAATGAG. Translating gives CASSLQVNE. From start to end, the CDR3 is CASSLQVNEQFF.

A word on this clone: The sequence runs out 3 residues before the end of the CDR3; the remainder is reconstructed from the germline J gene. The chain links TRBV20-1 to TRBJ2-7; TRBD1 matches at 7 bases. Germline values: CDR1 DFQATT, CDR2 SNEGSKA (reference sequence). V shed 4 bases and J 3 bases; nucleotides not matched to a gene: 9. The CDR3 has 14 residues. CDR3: CSAKEVTGLYEQYF. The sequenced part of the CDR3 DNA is TGCAGTGCTAAGGAGGTGACAGGGCTCTACGAG.

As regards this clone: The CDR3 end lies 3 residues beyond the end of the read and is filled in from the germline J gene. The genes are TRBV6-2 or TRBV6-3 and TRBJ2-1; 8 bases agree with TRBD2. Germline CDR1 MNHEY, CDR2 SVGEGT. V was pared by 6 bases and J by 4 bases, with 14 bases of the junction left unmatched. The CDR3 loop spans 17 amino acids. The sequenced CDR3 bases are TGTGCCAGCAGGAACCTACCGGGACTAGAGGGATACAATGAG. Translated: CASRNLPGLEGYNE. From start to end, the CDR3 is CASRNLPGLEGYNEQFF.

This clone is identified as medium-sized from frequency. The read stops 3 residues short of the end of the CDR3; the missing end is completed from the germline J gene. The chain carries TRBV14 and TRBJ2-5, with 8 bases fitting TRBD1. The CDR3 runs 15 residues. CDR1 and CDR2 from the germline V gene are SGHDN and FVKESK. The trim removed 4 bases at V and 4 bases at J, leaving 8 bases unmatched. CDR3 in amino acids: CASSPRTGSGETQYF. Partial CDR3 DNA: TGTGCCAGCAGCCCCCGGACAGGGTCAGGAGAGACC. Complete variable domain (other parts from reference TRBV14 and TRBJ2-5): EAGVTQFPSHSVIEKGQTVTLRCDPISGHDNLYWYRRVMGKEIKFLLHFVKESKQDESGMPNNRFLAERTGGTYSTLKVQPAELEDSGVYFCASSPRTGSGETQYFGPGTRLLVL.

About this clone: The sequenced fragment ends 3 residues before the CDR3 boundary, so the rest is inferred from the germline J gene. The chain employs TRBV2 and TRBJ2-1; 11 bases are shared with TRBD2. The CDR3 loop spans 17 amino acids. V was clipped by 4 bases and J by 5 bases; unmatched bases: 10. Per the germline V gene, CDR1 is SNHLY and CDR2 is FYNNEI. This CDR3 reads CASSVRDRLAGNNEQFF. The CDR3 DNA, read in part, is TGTGCCAGCAGTGTCCGGGACAGACTAGCGGGAAACAATGAG.

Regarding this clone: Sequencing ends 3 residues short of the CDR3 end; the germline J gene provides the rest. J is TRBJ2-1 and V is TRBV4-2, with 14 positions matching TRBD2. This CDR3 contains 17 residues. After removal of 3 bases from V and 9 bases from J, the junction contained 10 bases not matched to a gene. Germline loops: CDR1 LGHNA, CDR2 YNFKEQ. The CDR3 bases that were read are TGTGCCAGCAGCCAGAGACTAGCGGGAGGGCTGGTTGGTGAG. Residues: CASSQRLAGGLVGE. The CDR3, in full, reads CASSQRLAGGLVGEQFF.

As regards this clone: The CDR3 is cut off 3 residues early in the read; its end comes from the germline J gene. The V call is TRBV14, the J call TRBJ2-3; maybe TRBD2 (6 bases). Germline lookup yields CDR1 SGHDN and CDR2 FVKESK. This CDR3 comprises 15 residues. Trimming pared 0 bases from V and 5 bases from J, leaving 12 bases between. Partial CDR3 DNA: TGTGCCAGCAGCCAAGATTTATCGGGGGTAGATACG. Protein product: CASSQDLSGVDT. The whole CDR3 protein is CASSQDLSGVDTQYF.

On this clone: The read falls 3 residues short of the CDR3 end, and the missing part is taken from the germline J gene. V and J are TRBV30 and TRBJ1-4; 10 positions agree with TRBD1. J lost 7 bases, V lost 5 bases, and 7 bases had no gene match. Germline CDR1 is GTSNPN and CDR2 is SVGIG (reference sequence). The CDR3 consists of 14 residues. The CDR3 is CAWGTGAPGEKLFF. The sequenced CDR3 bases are TGTGCCTGGGGGACAGGGGCCCCCGGTGAAAAA.

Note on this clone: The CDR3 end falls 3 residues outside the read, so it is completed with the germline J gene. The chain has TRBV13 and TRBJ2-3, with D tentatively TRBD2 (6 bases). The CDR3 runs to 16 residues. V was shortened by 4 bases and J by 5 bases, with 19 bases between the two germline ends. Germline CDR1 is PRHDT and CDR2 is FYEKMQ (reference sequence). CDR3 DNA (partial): TGTGCCAGCAGCTCCCACTTGGGGGGAAAGAGAGATACG. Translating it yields CASSSHLGGKRDT. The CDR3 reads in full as CASSSHLGGKRDTQYF.